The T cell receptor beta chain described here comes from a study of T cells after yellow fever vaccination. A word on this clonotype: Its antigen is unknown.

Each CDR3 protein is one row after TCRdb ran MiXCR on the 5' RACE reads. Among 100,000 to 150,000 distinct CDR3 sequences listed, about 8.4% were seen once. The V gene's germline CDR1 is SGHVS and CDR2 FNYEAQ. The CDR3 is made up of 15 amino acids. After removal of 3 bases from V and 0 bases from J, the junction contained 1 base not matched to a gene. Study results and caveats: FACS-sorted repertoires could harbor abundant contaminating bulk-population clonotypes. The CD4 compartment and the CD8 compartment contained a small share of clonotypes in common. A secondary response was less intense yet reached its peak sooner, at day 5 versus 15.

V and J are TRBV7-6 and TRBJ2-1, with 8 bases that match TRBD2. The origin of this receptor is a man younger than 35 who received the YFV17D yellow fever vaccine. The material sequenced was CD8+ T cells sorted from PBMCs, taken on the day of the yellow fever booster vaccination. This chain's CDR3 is CASSFSGDSYNEQFF. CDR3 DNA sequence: TGTGCCAGCAGCTTTAGCGGGGACTCCTACAATGAGCAGTTCTTC.